This T cell receptor (beta chain) came from a study of immune cell composition in non-small cell lung cancer. Study information: Tumours were mainly lung adenocarcinoma or squamous cell carcinoma.

Of note for this clone: Antigen specificity is unknown.

Here immunoSEQ multiplex PCR was the method, and the copy in TCRdb shows in-frame clones only, minus some. The sample consists of about 3,800 clones, approximately 80% of them appearing once. Study-level findings and limits: Tumour TCR-beta clonality was not significantly tied to smoking pack-years. Clones >0.5% enriched in tumour were rarer in adenocarcinoma (about 35%) than squamous (approximately 80%).

This clonotype originated in a human donor with non-small cell lung cancer. The sample taken for sequencing was lung tumor tissue.

CDR3 DNA sequence: TGCGCCAGCAGCTTGGTTGGGCCGGATACGCAGTATTTT. This encodes CASSLVGPDTQYF. The chain carries TRBV5-1 and TRBJ2-3, with D hard to call. The V gene's germline CDR1 is SGHRS and CDR2 YFSETQ. V was clipped by 0 bases and J by 6 bases, with 8 bases between them. CDR3 length equals 13 residues.